The 9 T cell receptor beta chains reported below all come from one sample, sequenced in a study of cytotoxic CD8 clonotypes in ibrutinib-treated CLL. Profiled with immunoSEQ multiplex PCR; TCRdb holds only in-frame clones, not every one. The table has around 150,000 clones, 70% to 90% seen once. Material: PBMCs, obtained at disease progression, from a patient treated with ibrutinib. The receptors stem from a human donor with chronic lymphocytic leukemia.

The chain carries TRBV27 and TRBJ1-4; 9 bases line up with TRBD1. Per germline, CDR1 MNHEY and CDR2 SMNVEV (reference sequence). CDR3 length equals 18 residues. The V segment lost 1 base and the J segment 3 bases; nucleotides outside the gene matches: 9. DNA of the CDR3: TGTGCCAGCAGTTTATGGAGAAAACAGGGGGCGGCTAATGAAAAACTGTTTTTT. Its protein is CASSLWRKQGAANEKLFF.

The chain employs TRBV30 and TRBJ2-7; D unclear. CDR1 is GTSNPN, CDR2 SVGIG, per germline (reference sequence). V shed 7 bases and J shed 2 bases, with 15 bases lying between them. The CDR3 contains 13 residues. CDR3 in DNA: TGTGCCTATGACGTCGAGCGAGCCTACGAGCAGTACTTC. Protein: CAYDVERAYEQYF.

This chain joins TRBV30 and TRBJ1-5; 11 bases fit TRBD1. V gave up 5 bases and J gave up 4 bases; unmatched junction bases: 1. Germline V gives CDR1 GTSNPN, CDR2 SVGIG (reference sequence). The CDR3 loop spans 13 amino acids. CDR3 in amino acids: CAWGTGGNQPQHF. Written as DNA, the CDR3 is TGTGCCTGGGGGACAGGGGGAAATCAGCCCCAGCATTTT.

The chain uses TRBV19 and TRBJ2-7; 7 positions match TRBD1. Germline assignment: CDR1 LNHDA and CDR2 SQIVND (reference sequence). This CDR3 is 15 amino acids long. Unmatched junction bases numbered 9, after V lost 7 bases and J lost 0 bases. The CDR3 sequence is CASTPTGALSYEQYF. The CDR3 DNA reads as TGTGCCAGTACCCCTACAGGGGCCCTCTCCTACGAGCAGTACTTC. The full variable domain, in which reference TRBV19 and TRBJ2-7 provide the parts outside the CDR3, is DGGITQSPKYLFRKEGQNVTLSCEQNLNHDAMYWYRQDPGQGLRLIYYSQIVNDFQKGDIAEGYSVSREKKESFPLTVTSAQKNPTAFYLCASTPTGALSYEQYFGPGTRLTVT.

A note on this clone: Distinct nucleotide sequences in the sample also encode this CDR3. V is TRBV5-1 and J is TRBJ1-1, with D possibly TRBD1 on 6 matching bases. Germline V gene lookup returns CDR1 SGHRS and CDR2 YFSETQ. This CDR3 has 14 residues. V dropped 0 bases and J dropped 1 base, with 7 bases sitting between them. CDR3: CASSLVGGNTEAFF. Here the CDR3 DNA reads TGCGCCAGCAGCTTGGTAGGGGGGAACACTGAAGCTTTCTTT.

The rearrangement joins TRBV4-1 to TRBJ1-2; D might be TRBD1 (5 bases). V shed 3 bases and J shed 7 bases, with 12 bases lying between them. Germline-derived CDR1 and CDR2 are MGHRA and YSYEKL. The CDR3 sequence is 13 residues long. The CDR3 loop reads CASSQGGLGGYTF. CDR3 bases: TGCGCCAGCAGCCAGGGGGGTTTAGGTGGCTACACCTTC.

CDR3 sequence: CASSVYSELGYGYTF. The CDR3 DNA follows: TGTGCCAGCAGCGTCTACAGCGAACTAGGCTATGGCTACACCTTC. The chain has TRBV5-6 and TRBJ1-2; D remains ambiguous. CDR1 is SGHDT and CDR2 is YYEEEE in the germline V gene. V lost 4 bases and J lost 4, with 17 bases in between. CDR3 length: 15 residues.

This chain connects TRBV14 to TRBJ1-1, with D uncertain. Germline lookup yields CDR1 SGHDN and CDR2 FVKESK. V shed 0 bases and J shed 3 bases, with 5 bases lying between them. The CDR3 runs to 13 residues. CDR3 region: CASSQDGYTEAFF. CDR3 nucleotide sequence: TGTGCCAGCAGCCAAGATGGGTACACTGAAGCTTTCTTT. Complete variable domain (other parts from reference TRBV14 and TRBJ1-1): EAGVTQFPSHSVIEKGQTVTLRCDPISGHDNLYWYRRVMGKEIKFLLHFVKESKQDESGMPNNRFLAERTGGTYSTLKVQPAELEDSGVYFCASSQDGYTEAFFGQGTRLTVV.

The V and J genes are TRBV5-1 and TRBJ1-1; no definite D call. CDR1 is SGHRS and CDR2 is YFSETQ in the germline V gene. This CDR3 contains 16 residues. V was shortened by 0 bases and J by 3 bases, with 15 bases between the two germline ends. CDR3 region: CASSLGRRNPYTEAFF. The DNA of the CDR3 is TGCGCCAGCAGCTTGGGGAGAAGGAACCCTTACACTGAAGCTTTCTTT.